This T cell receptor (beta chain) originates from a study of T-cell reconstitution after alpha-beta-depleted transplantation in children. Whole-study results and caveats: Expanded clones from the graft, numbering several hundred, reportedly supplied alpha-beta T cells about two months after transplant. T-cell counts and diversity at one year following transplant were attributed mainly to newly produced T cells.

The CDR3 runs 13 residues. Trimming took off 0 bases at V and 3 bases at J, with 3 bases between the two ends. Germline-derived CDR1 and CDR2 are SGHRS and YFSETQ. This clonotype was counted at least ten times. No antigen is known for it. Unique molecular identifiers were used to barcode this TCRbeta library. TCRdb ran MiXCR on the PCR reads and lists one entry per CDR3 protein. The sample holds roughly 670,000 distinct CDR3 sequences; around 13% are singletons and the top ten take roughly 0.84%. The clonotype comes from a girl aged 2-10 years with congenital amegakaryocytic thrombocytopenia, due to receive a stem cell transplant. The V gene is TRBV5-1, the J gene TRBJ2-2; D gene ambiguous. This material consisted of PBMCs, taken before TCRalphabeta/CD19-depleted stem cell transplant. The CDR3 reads CASSLVYTGELFF. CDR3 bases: TGCGCCAGCAGCTTGGTGTACACCGGGGAGCTGTTTTTT. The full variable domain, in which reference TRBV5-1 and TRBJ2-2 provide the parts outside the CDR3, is KAGVTQTPRYLIKTRGQQVTLSCSPISGHRSVSWYQQTPGQGLQFLFEYFSETQRNKGNFPGRFSGRQFSNSRSEMNVSTLELGDSALYLCASSLVYTGELFFGEGSRLTVL.